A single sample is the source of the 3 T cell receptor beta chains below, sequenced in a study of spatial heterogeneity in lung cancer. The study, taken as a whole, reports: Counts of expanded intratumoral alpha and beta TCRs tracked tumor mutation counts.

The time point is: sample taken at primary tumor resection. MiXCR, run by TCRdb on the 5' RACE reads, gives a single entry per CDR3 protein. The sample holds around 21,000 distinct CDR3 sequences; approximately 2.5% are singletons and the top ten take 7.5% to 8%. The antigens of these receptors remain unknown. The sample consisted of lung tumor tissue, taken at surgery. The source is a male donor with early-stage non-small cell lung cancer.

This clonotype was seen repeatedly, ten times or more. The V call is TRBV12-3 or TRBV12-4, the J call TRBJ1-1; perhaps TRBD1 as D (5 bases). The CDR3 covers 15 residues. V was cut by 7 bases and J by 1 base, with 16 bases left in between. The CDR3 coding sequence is TGTGCCAGCACCCGGGGGGGACGGGAGAACACTGAAGCTTTCTTT. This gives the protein CASTRGGRENTEAFF.

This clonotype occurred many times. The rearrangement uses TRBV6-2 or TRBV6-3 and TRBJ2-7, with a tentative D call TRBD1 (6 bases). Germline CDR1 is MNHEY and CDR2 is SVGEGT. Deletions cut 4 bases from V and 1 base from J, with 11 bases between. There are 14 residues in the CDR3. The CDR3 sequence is CASSLTGVSYEQYF. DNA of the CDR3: TGTGCCAGCAGTTTGACAGGCGTTTCCTACGAGCAGTACTTC.

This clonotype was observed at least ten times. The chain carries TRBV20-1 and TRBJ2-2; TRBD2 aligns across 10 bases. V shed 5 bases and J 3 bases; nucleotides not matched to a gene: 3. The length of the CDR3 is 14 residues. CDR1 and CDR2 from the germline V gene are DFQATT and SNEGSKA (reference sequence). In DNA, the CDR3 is TGCAGTGCTCCGGGACTAGCGCACACCGGGGAGCTGTTTTTT. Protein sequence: CSAPGLAHTGELFF.